The entry that follows covers one T cell receptor (beta chain) sequence. The CDR3 is 11 amino acids. V was pared by 2 bases and J by 13 bases, with 14 bases between. Germline CDR1 reads DFQATT; CDR2 reads SNEGSKA (reference sequence). TCRdb ran MiXCR on the RT-PCR reads and lists one entry per CDR3 protein. The sample records about a million distinct CDR3 sequences, 15% to 20% being singletons. This specimen belongs to a study of patients and donors after allogeneic stem cell transplantation. This rearrangement joins TRBV20-1 to TRBJ1-1, with D hard to call. This clonotype was sampled from a human donor who was either an allogeneic HSCT recipient or a stem cell or donor lymphocyte infusion donor (not recorded which). It is not recorded whose cells these are; they may come from a transplant donor. The specimen was blood, either unsorted or a sorted T cell fraction (not recorded which). In DNA form, the CDR3 reads TGCAGTGCTAGACCCGCCCCCGACGATTTCTTT. This translates into CSARPAPDDFF.